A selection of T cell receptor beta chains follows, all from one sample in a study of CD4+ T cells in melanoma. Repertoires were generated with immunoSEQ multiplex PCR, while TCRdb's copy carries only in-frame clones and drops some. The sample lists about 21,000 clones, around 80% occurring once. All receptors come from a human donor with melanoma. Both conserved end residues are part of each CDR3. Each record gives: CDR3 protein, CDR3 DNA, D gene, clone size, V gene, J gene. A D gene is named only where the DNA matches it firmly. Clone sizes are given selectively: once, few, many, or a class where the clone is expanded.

CASSPSPDRRNTEAFF	TGTGCCAGCTCACCTTCTCCCGACAGGAGGAACACTGAAGCTTTCTTT	NA	few	TRBV18	TRBJ1-1
CASSLALTSGNTIYF	TGTGCCAGCAGCTTAGCACTCACCTCTGGAAACACCATATATTTT	NA	NA	TRBV7-9	TRBJ1-3
CASTSRDRVTDTQYF	TGTGCCAGCACCTCCCGGGACAGGGTCACAGATACGCAGTATTTT	TRBD1	NA	TRBV9	TRBJ2-3
CASSERRDRSYEQYF	TGTGCCAGCAGCGAGCGGCGGGACAGATCCTACGAGCAGTACTTC	NA	NA	TRBV11-2	TRBJ2-7
CASRYDMTRDNEQFF	TGTGCCAGCAGGTACGACATGACGAGGGACAATGAGCAGTTCTTC	NA	NA	TRBV2	TRBJ2-1
CASSLGDGNQPQHF	TGTGCCAGCAGCTTAGGCGACGGAAATCAGCCCCAGCATTTT	NA	NA	TRBV7-8	TRBJ1-5
CASRTDGNTGELFF	TGTGCCAGCAGAACCGACGGGAACACCGGGGAGCTGTTTTTT	NA	few	TRBV2	TRBJ2-2
CAISEPTPPGEGADEQFF	TGTGCCATCAGTGAGCCGACCCCCCCTGGGGAGGGGGCAGATGAGCAGTTCTTC	NA	NA	TRBV10-3	TRBJ2-1
CASSAWLGTEAFF	TGTGCCAGCAGTGCGTGGCTGGGCACTGAAGCTTTCTTT	NA	NA	TRBV2	TRBJ1-1
CASSPREGSNEKLFF	TGTGCCAGCAGCCCCCGGGAGGGGAGCAATGAAAAACTGTTTTTT	NA	few	TRBV6-5	TRBJ1-4
CASSTPASGGAQYF	TGTGCCAGCAGCACCCCGGCCTCAGGGGGGGCGCAGTATTTT	NA	NA	TRBV7-2	TRBJ2-3
CASSFEGVTLAGDPGRSYEQYF	TGTGCCAGCAGCTTCGAGGGAGTTACCCTAGCGGGGGATCCGGGACGGTCCTACGAGCAGTACTTC	TRBD2	NA	TRBV13	TRBJ2-7
CASRPGGTQETQYF	TGTGCCAGCAGGCCGGGGGGGACCCAAGAGACCCAGTACTTC	TRBD2	NA	TRBV5-4	TRBJ2-5
CAWGMAEAFF	TGTGCCTGGGGGATGGCCGAAGCTTTCTTT	NA	NA	TRBV30	TRBJ1-1
CASSLSGLETQYF	TGTGCCAGCAGCTTATCCGGGTTGGAGACCCAGTACTTC	NA	few	TRBV7-6	TRBJ2-5
CASSQVETGGSPLHF	TGCGCCAGCAGCCAAGTAGAGACAGGGGGTTCACCCCTCCACTTT	TRBD1	NA	TRBV4-1	TRBJ1-6
CASSFNSGGRRTDTQYF	TGTGCCAGCAGCTTTAACTCTGGGGGACGCCGGACAGATACGCAGTATTTT	NA	NA	TRBV7-8	TRBJ2-3
CASSQQRDGGRETQYF	TGCGCCAGCAGCCAACAGAGGGATGGAGGGAGAGAGACCCAGTACTTC	NA	NA	TRBV4-1	TRBJ2-5
CAWRASPGGSIDEQYF	TGTGCCTGGAGGGCCTCTCCAGGGGGCTCGATCGACGAGCAGTACTTC	TRBD1	once	TRBV30	TRBJ2-7
CAIRPSGNSYEQYF	TGTGCCATCAGGCCTAGCGGGAATTCCTACGAGCAGTACTTC	TRBD2	NA	TRBV10-3	TRBJ2-7
CASRNSIDSGLYEQYF	TGCGCCAGCAGAAACTCAATCGACAGCGGTCTCTACGAGCAGTACTTC	NA	few	TRBV5-1	TRBJ2-7
CASSSHRVSDTEAFF	TGTGCCAGCAGTTCACACAGGGTGTCGGACACTGAAGCTTTCTTT	NA	NA	TRBV6-6	TRBJ1-1
CASSVTGTEVQPQHF	TGTGCCAGCAGCGTAACAGGGACGGAGGTTCAGCCCCAGCATTTT	NA	NA	TRBV9	TRBJ1-5
CASSQGLLKEQYF	TGTGCCAGCAGCCAGGGCTTACTCAAGGAGCAGTACTTC	NA	NA	TRBV7-8	TRBJ2-7
CASSQEYRSSYEQYF	TGCGCCAGCAGCCAAGAATACAGGAGCTCCTACGAGCAGTACTTC	NA	once	TRBV4-1	TRBJ2-7
CASSLYTGGLNEKLFF	TGTGCCAGCAGCTTATATACAGGGGGACTTAATGAAAAACTGTTTTTT	TRBD1	NA	TRBV11-2	TRBJ1-4
CASSVEGVNYEQYF	TGTGCCAGCAGCGTAGAGGGGGTTAACTACGAGCAGTACTTC	NA	once	TRBV9	TRBJ2-7
CASSFFGGEQYF	TGTGCCAGCAGCTTTTTCGGCGGCGAGCAGTACTTC	NA	NA	TRBV7-8	TRBJ2-7
CASSLSGLGYGYTF	TGTGCCAGCAGCTTGTCCGGATTGGGCTATGGCTACACCTTC	NA	NA	TRBV5-6	TRBJ1-2
CASSGLRVGPSQAFF	TGTGCCAGCAGCGGGCTTCGGGTAGGGCCCTCCCAGGCTTTCTTT	NA	NA	TRBV11-2	TRBJ1-1
CASSWELNTEAFF	TGTGCCAGCAGCTGGGAGTTGAACACTGAAGCTTTCTTT	NA	NA	TRBV11-2	TRBJ1-1
CASSQAGMNTEAFF	TGTGCCAGCAGCCAAGCTGGGATGAACACTGAAGCTTTCTTT	NA	NA	TRBV14	TRBJ1-1
CASSYSGGRREEQFF	TGTGCCAGCAGTTACTCAGGGGGGCGCAGGGAGGAGCAGTTCTTC	NA	NA	TRBV6-5	TRBJ2-1
CASSQYSIGREKLFF	TGCGCCAGCAGCCAATACTCTATAGGGAGGGAAAAACTGTTTTTT	NA	NA	TRBV4-1	TRBJ1-4
CASSIGTPSEQYF	TGTGCCAGCAGCATTGGGACTCCCTCCGAGCAGTACTTC	NA	few	TRBV7-6	TRBJ2-7
CASSQMGLAGGTDTQYF	TGCGCCAGCAGCCAAATGGGACTAGCGGGGGGGACAGATACGCAGTATTTT	TRBD2	NA	TRBV4-1	TRBJ2-3
CASSPLVGELFF	TGTGCCAGCAGTCCGTTGGTCGGGGAGCTGTTTTTT	NA	NA	TRBV6-1	TRBJ2-2
CASSSNLGTSGGGGTQYF	TGTGCCAGCAGCTCAAACCTCGGGACTAGCGGGGGGGGAGGTACGCAGTATTTT	TRBD2	few	TRBV7-9	TRBJ2-3
CASSYSVQGLGETQYF	TGTGCCAGCAGTTACTCGGTACAGGGTTTGGGAGAGACCCAGTACTTC	NA	NA	TRBV6-5	TRBJ2-5
CASSPGGVTNEKLFF	TGTGCCAGCAGCCCAGGGGGAGTTACTAATGAAAAACTGTTTTTT	TRBD1	NA	TRBV5-4	TRBJ1-4
CASSLGQGNIQYF	TGTGCCAGCAGCCTAGGACAGGGAAACATTCAGTACTTC	TRBD1	NA	TRBV11-2	TRBJ2-4
CASSPSYGAYEQYF	TGTGCCAGCTCACCTTCATATGGGGCCTACGAGCAGTACTTC	NA	NA	TRBV18	TRBJ2-7
CASSQTGWEDTQYF	TGCGCCAGCAGCCAGACAGGGTGGGAAGATACGCAGTATTTT	TRBD1	NA	TRBV5-1	TRBJ2-3
CASSPRQEMIMNTEAFF	TGTGCCAGCAGCCCCCGACAGGAGATGATCATGAACACTGAAGCTTTCTTT	NA	NA	TRBV7-8	TRBJ1-1
CASSRRTTGGEGAQYF	TGTGCCAGCTCACGCCGAACGACAGGGGGCGAAGGGGCCCAGTACTTC	TRBD1	NA	TRBV18	TRBJ2-5
CASSQPAPGPRNTEAFF	TGCGCCAGCAGCCAACCGGCCCCGGGACCCAGGAACACTGAAGCTTTCTTT	NA	NA	TRBV4-1	TRBJ1-1
CASRTPGGISYEQYF	TGTGCCAGCAGGACACCCGGGGGCATCTCCTACGAGCAGTACTTC	NA	NA	TRBV28	TRBJ2-7
CAWSRGMDTQYF	TGTGCCTGGAGCAGGGGAATGGATACGCAGTATTTT	NA	NA	TRBV30	TRBJ2-3
CASSLDGGHEQYF	TGTGCCAGCAGCTTAGATGGGGGTCACGAGCAGTACTTC	NA	NA	TRBV11-2	TRBJ2-7
CASKGGSRTEAFF	TGTGCCAGCAAAGGGGGGAGTCGGACTGAAGCTTTCTTT	NA	few	TRBV28	TRBJ1-1
CASSLAPAGRTGELFF	TGTGCCAGCAGCTTAGCGCCGGCAGGGAGGACCGGGGAGCTGTTTTTT	NA	NA	TRBV7-9	TRBJ2-2
CASSLEGNLNTEAFF	TGTGCCAGCAGCTTAGAGGGAAACCTGAACACTGAAGCTTTCTTT	NA	once	TRBV7-2	TRBJ1-1
CASSSSREQFF	TGTGCCAGCAGCTCATCCCGCGAGCAGTTCTTC	NA	NA	TRBV13	TRBJ2-1
CASSPTGYYQPQHF	TGTGCCAGCAGCCCAACAGGGTATTATCAGCCCCAGCATTTT	NA	few	TRBV7-9	TRBJ1-5
CASSQERGLGQGVGYTF	TGTGCCAGCAGCCAAGAGAGGGGATTGGGCCAGGGTGTTGGCTACACCTTC	NA	NA	TRBV4-2	TRBJ1-2
CASSLVDTQYF	TGTGCCAGCAGCTTAGTAGATACGCAGTATTTT	NA	NA	TRBV7-9	TRBJ2-3
CASSQATGTGVLWYYEQYF	TGCGCCAGCAGCCAAGCTACCGGGACAGGGGTCCTCTGGTACTACGAGCAGTACTTC	TRBD1	NA	TRBV4-1	TRBJ2-7